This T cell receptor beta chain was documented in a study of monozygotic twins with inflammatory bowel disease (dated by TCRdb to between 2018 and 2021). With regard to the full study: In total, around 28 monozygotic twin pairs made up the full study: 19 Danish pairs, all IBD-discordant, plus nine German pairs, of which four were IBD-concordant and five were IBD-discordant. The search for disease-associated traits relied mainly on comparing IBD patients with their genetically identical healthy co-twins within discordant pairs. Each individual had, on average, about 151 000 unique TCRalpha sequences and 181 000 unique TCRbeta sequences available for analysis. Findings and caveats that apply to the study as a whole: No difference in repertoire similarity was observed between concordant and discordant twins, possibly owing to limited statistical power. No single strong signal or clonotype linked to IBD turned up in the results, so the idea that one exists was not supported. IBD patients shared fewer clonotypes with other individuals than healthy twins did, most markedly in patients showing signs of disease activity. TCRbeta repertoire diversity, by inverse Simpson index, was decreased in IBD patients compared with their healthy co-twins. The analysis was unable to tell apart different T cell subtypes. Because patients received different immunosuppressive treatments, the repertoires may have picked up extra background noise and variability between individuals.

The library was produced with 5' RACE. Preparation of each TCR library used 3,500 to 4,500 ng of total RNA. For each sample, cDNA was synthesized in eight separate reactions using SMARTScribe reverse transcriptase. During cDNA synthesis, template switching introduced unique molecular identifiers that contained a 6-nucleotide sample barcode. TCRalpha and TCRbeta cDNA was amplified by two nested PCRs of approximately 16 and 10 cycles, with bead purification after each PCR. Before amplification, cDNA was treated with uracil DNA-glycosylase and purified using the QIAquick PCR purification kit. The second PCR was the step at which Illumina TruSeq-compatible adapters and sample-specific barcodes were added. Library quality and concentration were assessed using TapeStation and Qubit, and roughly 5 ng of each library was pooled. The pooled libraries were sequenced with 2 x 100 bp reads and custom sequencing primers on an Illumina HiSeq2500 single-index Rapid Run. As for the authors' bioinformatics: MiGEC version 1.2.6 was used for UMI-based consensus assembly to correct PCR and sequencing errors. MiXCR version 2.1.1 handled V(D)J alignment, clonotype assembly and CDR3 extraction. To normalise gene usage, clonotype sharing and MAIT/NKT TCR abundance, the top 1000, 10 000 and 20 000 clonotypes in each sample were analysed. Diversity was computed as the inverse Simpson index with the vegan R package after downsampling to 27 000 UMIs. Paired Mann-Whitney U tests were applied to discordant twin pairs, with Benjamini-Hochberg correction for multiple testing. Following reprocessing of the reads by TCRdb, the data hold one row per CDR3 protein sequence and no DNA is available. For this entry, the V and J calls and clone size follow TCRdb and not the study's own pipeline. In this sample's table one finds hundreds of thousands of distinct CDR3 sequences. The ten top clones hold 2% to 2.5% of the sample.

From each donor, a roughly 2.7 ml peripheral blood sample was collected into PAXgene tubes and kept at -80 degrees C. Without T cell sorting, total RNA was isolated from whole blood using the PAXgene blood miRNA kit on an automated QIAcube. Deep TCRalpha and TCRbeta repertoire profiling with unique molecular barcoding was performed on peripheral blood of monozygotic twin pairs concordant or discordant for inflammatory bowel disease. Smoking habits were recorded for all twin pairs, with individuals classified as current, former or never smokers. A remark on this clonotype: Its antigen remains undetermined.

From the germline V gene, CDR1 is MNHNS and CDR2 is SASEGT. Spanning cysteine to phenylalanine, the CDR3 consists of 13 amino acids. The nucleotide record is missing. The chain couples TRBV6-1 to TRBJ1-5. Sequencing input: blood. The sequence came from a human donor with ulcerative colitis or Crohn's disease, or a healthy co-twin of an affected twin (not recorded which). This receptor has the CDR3 CASSGQPVQPQHF.